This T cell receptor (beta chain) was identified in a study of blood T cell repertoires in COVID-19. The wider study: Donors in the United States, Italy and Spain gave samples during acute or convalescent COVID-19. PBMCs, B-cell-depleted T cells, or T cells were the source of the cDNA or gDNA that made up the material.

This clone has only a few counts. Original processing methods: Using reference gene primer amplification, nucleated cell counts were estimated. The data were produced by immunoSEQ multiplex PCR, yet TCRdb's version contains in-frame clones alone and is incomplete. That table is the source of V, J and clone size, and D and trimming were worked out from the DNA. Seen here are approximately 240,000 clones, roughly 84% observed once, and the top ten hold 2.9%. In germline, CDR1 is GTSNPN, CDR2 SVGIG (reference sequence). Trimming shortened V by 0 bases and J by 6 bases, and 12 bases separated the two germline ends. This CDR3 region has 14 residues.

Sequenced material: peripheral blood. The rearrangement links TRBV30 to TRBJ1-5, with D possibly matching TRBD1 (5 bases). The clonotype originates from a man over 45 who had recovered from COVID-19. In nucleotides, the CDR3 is TGTGCCTGGAGTGTGGCCGGGGGGTTTCAGCCCCAGCATTTT. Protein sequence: CAWSVAGGFQPQHF.